This T cell receptor beta chain is drawn from a study of shared clonotypes between healthy human individuals. Concerning this clone itself: The antigen is undetermined.

The genomic DNA of each subset was split evenly across several immunoSEQ plates. In the authors' workflow: ImmunoSEQ only sent back junction sequences with no quality scores, so filtering was done differently. Produced via immunoSEQ multiplex PCR; TCRdb's table is partial and in-frame only. Clone size and V and J calls were adopted from that table, with D and trimming inferred from the DNA. The table shows more than 500,000 clones, with 95% to 96% occurring only once. There were only Caucasian adults among the donors, and all lived in Nashville, Tennessee. V lost 4 bases, J lost 3 bases, and 11 bases lay in between. CDR1 is SGHTA, CDR2 FQGTGA, per germline. The CDR3 extends over 14 amino acids. Study-level findings and limits: Clonotypes shared by all four donors outscored non-shared clonotypes in generation probability.

This sequence was found in a woman younger than 45 in good health. The sequenced sample was naive CD4+ T cells sorted from blood. The subset denotes: CD45RA+ positively selected. The rearrangement links TRBV7-3 to TRBJ2-3, with D tentatively TRBD2 (6 bases). In DNA, the CDR3 is TGTGCCAGCAGCTCAGCGGAGGGGACAGATACGCAGTATTTT. Translated, it gives CASSSAEGTDTQYF.